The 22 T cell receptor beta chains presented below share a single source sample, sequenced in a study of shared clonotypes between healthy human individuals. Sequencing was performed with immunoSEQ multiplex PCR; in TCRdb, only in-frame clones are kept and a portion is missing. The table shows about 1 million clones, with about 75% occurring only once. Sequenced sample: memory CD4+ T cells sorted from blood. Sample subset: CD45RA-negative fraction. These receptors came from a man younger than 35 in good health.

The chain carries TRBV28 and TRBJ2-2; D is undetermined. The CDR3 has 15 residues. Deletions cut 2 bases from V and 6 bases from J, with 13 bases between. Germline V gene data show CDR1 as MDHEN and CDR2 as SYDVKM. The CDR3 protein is CASSLLAAPAGELFF. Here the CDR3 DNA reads TGTGCCAGCAGTTTACTGGCAGCCCCCGCCGGGGAGCTGTTTTTT.

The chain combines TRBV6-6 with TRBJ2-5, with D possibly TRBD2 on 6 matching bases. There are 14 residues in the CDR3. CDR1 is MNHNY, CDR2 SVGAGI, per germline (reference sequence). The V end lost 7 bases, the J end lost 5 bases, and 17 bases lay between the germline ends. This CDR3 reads CASTKATRAETQYF. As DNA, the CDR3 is TGTGCCAGCACCAAGGCGACTAGGGCGGAGACCCAGTACTTC.

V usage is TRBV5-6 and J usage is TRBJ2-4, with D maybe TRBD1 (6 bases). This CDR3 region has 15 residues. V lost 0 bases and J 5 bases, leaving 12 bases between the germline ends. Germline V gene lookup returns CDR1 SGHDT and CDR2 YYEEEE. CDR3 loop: CASSLGQGSQNIQYF. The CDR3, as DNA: TGTGCCAGCAGCTTGGGTCAGGGGAGTCAAAACATTCAGTACTTC.

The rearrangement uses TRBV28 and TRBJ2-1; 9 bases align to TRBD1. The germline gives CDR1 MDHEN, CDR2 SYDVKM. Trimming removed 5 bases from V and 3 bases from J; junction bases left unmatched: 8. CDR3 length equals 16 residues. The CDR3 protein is CASSGTGTGYYNEQFF. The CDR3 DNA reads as TGTGCCAGCAGTGGCACCGGGACAGGGTACTACAATGAGCAGTTCTTC. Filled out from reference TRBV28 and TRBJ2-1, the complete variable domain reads DVKVTQSSRYLVKRTGEKVFLECVQDMDHENMFWYRQDPGLGLRLIYFSYDVKMKEKGDIPEGYSVSREKKERFSLILESASTNQTSMYLCASSGTGTGYYNEQFFGPGTRLTVL.

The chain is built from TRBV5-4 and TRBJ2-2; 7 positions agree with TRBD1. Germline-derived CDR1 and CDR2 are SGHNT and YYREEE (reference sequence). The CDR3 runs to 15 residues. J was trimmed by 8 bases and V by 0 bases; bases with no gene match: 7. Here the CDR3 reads CASSLGGQTTGELFF. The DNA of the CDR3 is TGTGCCAGCAGCTTGGGGGGACAGACCACGGGGGAGCTGTTTTTT.

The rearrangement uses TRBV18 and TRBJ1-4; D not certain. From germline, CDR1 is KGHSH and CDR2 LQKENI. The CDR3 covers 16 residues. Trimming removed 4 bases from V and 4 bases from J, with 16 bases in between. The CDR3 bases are TGTGCCAGCTCACGGAGGGTTCTAAGGGATAATGAAAAACTGTTTTTT. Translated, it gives CASSRRVLRDNEKLFF. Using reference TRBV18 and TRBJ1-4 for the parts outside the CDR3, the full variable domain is NAGVMQNPRHLVRRRGQEARLRCSPMKGHSHVYWYRQLPEEGLKFMVYLQKENIIDESGMPKERFSAEFPKEGPSILRIQQVVRGDSAAYFCASSRRVLRDNEKLFFGSGTQLSVL.

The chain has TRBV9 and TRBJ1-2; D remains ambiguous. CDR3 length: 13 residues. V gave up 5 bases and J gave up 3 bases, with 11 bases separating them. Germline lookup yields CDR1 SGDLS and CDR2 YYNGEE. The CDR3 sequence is CASRALVDYGYTF. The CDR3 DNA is TGTGCCAGCAGGGCTTTAGTGGACTATGGCTACACCTTC. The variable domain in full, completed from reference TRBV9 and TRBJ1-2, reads DSGVTQTPKHLITATGQRVTLRCSPRSGDLSVYWYQQSLDQGLQFLIQYYNGEERAKGNILERFSAQQFPDLHSELNLSSLELGDSALYFCASRALVDYGYTFGSGTRLTVV.

CDR3 region: CATSTLAGGRNEQFF. CDR3 DNA: TGTGCCACCAGCACCCTAGCGGGAGGGAGGAATGAGCAGTTCTTC. The chain has TRBV15 and TRBJ2-1; 12 nucleotides line up with TRBD2. The ends lost 4 bases at V and 7 bases at J; junction bases unmatched: 5. There are 15 residues in the CDR3. CDR1 LNHNV and CDR2 YYDKDF come from the germline V gene (reference sequence).

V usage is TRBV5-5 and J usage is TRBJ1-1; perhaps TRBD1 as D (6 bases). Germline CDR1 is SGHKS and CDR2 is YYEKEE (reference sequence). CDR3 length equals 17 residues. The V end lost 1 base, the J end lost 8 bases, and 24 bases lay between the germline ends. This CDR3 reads CASSLTTWDRGVLEAFF. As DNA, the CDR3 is TGTGCCAGCAGCTTGACTACCTGGGATAGGGGGGTTTTGGAAGCTTTCTTT.

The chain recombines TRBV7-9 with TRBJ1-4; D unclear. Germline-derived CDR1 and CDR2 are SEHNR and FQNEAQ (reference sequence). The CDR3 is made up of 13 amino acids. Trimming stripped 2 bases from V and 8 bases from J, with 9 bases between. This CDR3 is CASSLYGSEKLFF. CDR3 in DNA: TGTGCCAGCAGCTTATATGGGTCGGAAAAACTGTTTTTT.

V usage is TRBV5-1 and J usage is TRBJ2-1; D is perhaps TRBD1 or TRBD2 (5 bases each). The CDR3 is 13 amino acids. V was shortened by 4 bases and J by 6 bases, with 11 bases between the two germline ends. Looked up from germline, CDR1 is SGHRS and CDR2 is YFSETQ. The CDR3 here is CASSPLGANEQFF. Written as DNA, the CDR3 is TGCGCCAGCAGCCCTCTCGGGGCCAATGAGCAGTTCTTC.

The DNA of the CDR3 is TGCGCCAGCAGCCAAGGGACAGGGTTCGACTATGGCTACACCTTC. As protein: CASSQGTGFDYGYTF. This chain joins TRBV4-1 and TRBJ1-2, with 8 bases identical to TRBD1. Trimming cost V 1 base and J 3 bases; bases outside gene matches: 4. CDR1 MGHRA and CDR2 YSYEKL come from the germline V gene. There are 15 residues in the CDR3.

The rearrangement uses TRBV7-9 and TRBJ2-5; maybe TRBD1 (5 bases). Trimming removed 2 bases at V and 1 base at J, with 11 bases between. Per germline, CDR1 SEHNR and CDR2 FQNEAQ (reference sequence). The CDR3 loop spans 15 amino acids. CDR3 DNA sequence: TGTGCCAGCAGCTTACGTCTACAGGTCCAAGAGACCCAGTACTTC. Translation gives CASSLRLQVQETQYF.

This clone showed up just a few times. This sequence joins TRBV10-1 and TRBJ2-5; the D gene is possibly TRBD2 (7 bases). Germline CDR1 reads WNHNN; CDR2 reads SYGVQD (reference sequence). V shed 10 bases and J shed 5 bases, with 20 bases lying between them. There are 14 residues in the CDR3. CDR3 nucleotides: TGCGCCACCCCAACGGGGGGCATGGTCGAGACCCAGTACTTC. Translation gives CATPTGGMVETQYF.

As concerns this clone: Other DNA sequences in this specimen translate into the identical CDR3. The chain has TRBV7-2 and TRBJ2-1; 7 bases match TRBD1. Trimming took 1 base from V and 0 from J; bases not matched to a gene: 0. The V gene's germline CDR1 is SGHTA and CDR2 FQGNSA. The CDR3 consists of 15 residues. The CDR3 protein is CASSLDRGSYNEQFF. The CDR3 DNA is TGTGCCAGCAGCTTAGACAGGGGCTCCTACAATGAGCAGTTCTTC.

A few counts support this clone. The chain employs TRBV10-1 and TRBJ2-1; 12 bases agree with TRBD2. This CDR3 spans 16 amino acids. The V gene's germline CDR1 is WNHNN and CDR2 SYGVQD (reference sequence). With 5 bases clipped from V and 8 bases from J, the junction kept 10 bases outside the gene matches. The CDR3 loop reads CASSTASGRAVDEQFF. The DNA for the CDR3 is TGCGCCAGCAGTACGGCTAGCGGGAGGGCAGTCGATGAGCAGTTCTTC.

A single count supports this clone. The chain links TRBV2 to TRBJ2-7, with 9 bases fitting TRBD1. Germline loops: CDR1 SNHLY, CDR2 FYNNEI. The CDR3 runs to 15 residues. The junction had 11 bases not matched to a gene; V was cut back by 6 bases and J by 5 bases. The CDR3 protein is CASSDYPGQGDEQYF. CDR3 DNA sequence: TGTGCCAGCAGCGACTATCCGGGACAGGGAGACGAGCAGTACTTC.

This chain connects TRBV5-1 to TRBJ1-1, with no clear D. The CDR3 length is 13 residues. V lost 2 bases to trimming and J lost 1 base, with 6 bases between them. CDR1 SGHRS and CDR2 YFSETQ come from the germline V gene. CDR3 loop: CASSFDSNTEAFF. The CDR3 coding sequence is TGCGCCAGCAGCTTCGACTCGAACACTGAAGCTTTCTTT.

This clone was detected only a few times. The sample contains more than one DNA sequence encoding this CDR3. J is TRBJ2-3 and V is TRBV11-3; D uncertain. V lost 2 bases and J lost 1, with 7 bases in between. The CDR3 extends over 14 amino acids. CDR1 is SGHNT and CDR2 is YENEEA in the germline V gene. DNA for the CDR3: TGTGCCAGCAGCTTACAAGGAGGCACAGATACGCAGTATTTT. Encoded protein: CASSLQGGTDTQYF.

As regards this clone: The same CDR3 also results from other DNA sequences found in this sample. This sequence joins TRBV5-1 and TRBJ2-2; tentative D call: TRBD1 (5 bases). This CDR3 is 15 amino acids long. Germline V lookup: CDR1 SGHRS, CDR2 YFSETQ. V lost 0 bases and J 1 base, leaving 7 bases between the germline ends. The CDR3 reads CASSLGDRNTGELFF. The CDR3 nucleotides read TGCGCCAGCAGCTTGGGAGACAGGAACACCGGGGAGCTGTTTTTT.

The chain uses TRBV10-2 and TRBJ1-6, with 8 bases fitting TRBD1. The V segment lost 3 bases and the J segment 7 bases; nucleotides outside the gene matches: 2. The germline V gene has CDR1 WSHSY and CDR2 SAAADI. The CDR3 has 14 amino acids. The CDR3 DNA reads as TGCGCCAGCAGTGAAAACAGGGGGAATTCACCCCTCCACTTT. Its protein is CASSENRGNSPLHF.

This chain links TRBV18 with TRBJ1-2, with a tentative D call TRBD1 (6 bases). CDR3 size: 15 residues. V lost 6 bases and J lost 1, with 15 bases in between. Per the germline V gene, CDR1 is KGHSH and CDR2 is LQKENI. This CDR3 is CASSPGDGYNYGYTF. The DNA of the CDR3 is TGTGCCAGCTCCCCAGGGGACGGTTATAACTATGGCTACACCTTC.